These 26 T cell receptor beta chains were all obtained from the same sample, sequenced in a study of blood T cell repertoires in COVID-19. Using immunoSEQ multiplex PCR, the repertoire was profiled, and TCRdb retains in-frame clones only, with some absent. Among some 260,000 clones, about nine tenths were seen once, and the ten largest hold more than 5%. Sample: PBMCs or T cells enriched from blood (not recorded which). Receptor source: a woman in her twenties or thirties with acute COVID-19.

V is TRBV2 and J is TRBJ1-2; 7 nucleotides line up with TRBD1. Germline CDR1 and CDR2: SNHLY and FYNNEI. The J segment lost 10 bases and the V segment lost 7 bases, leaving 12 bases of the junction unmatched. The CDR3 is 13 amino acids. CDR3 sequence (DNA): TGTGCCAGCACCGACAGGGTCCCGCTTATCTACACCTTC. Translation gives CASTDRVPLIYTF.

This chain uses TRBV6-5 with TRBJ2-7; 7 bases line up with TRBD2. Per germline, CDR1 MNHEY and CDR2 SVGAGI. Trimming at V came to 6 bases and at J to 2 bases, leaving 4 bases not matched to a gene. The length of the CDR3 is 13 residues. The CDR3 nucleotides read TGTGCCAGCAGCGTAGCGGGTGCCTACGAGCAGTACTTC. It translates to CASSVAGAYEQYF.

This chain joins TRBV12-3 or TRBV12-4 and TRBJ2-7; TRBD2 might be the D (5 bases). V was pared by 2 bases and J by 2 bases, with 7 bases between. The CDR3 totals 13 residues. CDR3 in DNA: TGTGCCAGCAGTTTACGGGGTACCTACGAGCAGTACTTC. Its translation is CASSLRGTYEQYF.

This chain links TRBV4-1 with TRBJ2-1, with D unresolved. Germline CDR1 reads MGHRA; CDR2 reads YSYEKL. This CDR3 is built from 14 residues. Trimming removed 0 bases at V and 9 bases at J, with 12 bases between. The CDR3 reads CASSQEPGPGEQFF. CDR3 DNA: TGCGCCAGCAGCCAAGAGCCCGGCCCGGGTGAGCAGTTCTTC.

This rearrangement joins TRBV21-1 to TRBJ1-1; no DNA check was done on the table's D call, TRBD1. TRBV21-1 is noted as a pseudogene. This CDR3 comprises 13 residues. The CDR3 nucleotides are TGTGCCAGCATTCCCGACATGAACACTGAAGCTTTCTTT. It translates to CASIPDMNTEAFF.

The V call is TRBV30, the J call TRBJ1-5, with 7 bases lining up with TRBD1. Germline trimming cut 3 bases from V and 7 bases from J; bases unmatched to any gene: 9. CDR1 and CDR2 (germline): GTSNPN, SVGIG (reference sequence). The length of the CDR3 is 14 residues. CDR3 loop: CAWSGTVQGQPQHF. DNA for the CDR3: TGTGCCTGGAGCGGGACAGTCCAAGGGCAGCCCCAGCATTTT.

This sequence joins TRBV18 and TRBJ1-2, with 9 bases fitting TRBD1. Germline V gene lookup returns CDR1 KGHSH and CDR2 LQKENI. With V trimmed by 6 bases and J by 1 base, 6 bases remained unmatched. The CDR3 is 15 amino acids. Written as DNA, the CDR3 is TGTGCCAGCTCTCCGGGACAGGGCTATAACTATGGCTACACCTTC. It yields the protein CASSPGQGYNYGYTF.

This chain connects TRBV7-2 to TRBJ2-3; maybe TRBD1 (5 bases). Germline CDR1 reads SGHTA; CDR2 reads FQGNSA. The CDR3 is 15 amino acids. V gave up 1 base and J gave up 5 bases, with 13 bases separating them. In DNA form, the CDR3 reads TGTGCCAGCAGCTTAGAGGACATTCCCGGAGATACGCAGTATTTT. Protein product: CASSLEDIPGDTQYF.

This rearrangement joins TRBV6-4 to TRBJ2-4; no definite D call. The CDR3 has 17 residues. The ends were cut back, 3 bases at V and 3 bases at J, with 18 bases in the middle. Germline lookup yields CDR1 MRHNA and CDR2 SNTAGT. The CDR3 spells CASSDIAFGFVKNIQYF. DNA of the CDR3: TGTGCCAGCAGTGATATTGCTTTCGGTTTCGTCAAAAACATTCAGTACTTC.

CDR3 region: CASSRTSGGGTQYF. CDR3 DNA: TGTGCCAGCAGCCGGACTAGCGGGGGGGGTACGCAGTATTTT. The chain employs TRBV7-2 and TRBJ2-3; 15 bases align to TRBD2. Per the germline V gene, CDR1 is SGHTA and CDR2 is FQGNSA. The CDR3 sequence is 14 residues long. J gave up 8 bases and V 5 bases, and 2 bases lay outside the gene matches.

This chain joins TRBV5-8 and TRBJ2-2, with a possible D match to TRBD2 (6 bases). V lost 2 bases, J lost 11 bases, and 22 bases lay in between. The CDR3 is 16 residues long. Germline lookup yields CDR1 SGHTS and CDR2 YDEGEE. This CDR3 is CASSFYRSSEGRELFF. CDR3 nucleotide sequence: TGTGCCAGCAGCTTCTACAGGTCTTCGGAGGGCCGAGAGCTGTTTTTT.

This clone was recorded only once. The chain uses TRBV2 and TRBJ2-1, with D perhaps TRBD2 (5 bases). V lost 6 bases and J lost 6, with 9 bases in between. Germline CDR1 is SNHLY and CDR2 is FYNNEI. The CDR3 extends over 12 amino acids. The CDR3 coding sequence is TGTGCCAGCAGAGGAACTAGCAATGAGCAGTTCTTC. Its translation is CASRGTSNEQFF.

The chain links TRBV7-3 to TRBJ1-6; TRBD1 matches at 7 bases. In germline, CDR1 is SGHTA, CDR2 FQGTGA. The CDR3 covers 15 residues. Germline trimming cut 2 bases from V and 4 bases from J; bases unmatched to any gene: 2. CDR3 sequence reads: CASSLGTEYNSPLHF. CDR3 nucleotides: TGTGCCAGCAGCTTAGGGACAGAGTATAATTCACCCCTCCACTTT.

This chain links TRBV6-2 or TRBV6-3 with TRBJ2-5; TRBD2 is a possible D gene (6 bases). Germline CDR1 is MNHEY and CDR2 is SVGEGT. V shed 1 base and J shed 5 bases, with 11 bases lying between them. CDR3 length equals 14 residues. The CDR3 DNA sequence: TGTGCCAGCAGTTACTTCGGGGGAGAGGAGACCCAGTACTTC. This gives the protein CASSYFGGEETQYF.

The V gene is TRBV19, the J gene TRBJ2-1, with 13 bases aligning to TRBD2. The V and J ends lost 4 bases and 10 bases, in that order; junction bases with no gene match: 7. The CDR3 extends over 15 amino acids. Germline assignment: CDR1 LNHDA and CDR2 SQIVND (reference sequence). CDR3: CASSRTSGGAWEQFF. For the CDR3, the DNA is TGTGCCAGTAGTAGAACTAGCGGGGGGGCATGGGAGCAGTTCTTC. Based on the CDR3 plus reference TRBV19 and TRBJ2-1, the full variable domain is DGGITQSPKYLFRKEGQNVTLSCEQNLNHDAMYWYRQDPGQGLRLIYYSQIVNDFQKGDIAEGYSVSREKKESFPLTVTSAQKNPTAFYLCASSRTSGGAWEQFFGPGTRLTVL.

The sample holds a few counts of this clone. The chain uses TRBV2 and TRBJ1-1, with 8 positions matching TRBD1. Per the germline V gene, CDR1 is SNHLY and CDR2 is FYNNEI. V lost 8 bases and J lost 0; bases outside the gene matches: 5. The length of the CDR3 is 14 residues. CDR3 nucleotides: TGTGCCAGCGGAGACAGGGGAATGAACACTGAAGCTTTCTTT. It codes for CASGDRGMNTEAFF.

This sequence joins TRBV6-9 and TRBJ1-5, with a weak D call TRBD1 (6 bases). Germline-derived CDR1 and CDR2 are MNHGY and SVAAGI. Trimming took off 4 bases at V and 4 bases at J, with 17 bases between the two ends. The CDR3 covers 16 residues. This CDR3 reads CASSSSIQGINQPQHF. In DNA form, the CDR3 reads TGTGCCAGCAGTTCCTCAATACAGGGAATAAATCAGCCCCAGCATTTT.

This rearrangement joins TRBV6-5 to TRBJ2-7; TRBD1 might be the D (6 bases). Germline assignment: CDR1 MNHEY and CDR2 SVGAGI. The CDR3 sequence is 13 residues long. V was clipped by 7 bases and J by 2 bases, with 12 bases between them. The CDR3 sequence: CASTLGQPYEQYF. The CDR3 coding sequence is TGTGCCAGCACCCTCGGACAGCCCTACGAGCAGTACTTC.

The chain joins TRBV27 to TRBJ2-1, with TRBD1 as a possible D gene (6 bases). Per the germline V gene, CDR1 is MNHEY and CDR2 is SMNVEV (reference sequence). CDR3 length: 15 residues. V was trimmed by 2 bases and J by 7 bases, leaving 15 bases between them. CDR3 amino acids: CASSLETGPGNEQFF. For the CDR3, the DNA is TGTGCCAGCAGTTTAGAGACAGGTCCGGGGAATGAGCAGTTCTTC.

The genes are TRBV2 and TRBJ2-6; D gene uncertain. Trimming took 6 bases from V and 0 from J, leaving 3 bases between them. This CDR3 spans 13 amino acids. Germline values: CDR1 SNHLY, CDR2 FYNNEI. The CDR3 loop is CASRYSGANVLTF. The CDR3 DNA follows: TGTGCCAGCAGATACTCTGGGGCCAACGTCCTGACTTTC.

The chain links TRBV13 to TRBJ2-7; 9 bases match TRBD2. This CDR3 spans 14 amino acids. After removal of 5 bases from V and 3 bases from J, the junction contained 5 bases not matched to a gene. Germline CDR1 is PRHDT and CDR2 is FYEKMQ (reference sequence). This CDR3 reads CASSPGLADYEQYF. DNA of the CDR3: TGTGCCAGCAGCCCGGGACTAGCAGACTACGAGCAGTACTTC.

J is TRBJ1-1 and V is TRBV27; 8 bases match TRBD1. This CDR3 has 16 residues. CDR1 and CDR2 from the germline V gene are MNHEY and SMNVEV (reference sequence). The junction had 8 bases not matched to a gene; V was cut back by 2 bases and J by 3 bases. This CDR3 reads CASSLGTGGVYTEAFF. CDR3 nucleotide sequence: TGTGCCAGCAGTTTAGGAACAGGGGGTGTGTACACTGAAGCTTTCTTT.

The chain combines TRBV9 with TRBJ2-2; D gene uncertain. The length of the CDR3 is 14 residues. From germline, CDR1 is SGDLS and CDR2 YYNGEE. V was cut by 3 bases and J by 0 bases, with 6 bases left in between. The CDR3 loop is CASSAGPNTGELFF. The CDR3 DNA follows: TGTGCCAGCAGCGCCGGTCCGAACACCGGGGAGCTGTTTTTT.

The CDR3 bases are TGTGCCAGCAGCAGCCGGGGCCCCTCCGTCGTCAGCGGGTCGGGCAATGAGCAGTTCTTC. Amino acids: CASSSRGPSVVSGSGNEQFF. The chain combines TRBV7-8 with TRBJ2-1, with D perhaps matching TRBD2 (6 bases). The CDR3 loop spans 20 amino acids. Germline-derived CDR1 and CDR2 are SGHVS and FQNEAQ. With 5 bases removed from V and 6 bases from J, the gap between germline ends came to 32 bases.

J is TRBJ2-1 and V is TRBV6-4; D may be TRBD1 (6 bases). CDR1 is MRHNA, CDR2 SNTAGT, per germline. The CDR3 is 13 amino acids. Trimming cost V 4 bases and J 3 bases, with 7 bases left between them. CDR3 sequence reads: CASSATGYNEQFF. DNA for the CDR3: TGTGCCAGCAGTGCGACAGGCTACAATGAGCAGTTCTTC.

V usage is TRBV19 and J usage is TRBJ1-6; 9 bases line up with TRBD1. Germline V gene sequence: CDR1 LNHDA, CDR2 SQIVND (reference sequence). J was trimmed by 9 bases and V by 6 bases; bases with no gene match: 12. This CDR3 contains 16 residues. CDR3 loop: CASSNNRGLIGSPLHF. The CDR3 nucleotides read TGTGCCAGTAGCAACAACAGGGGGCTCATCGGTTCACCCCTCCACTTT.